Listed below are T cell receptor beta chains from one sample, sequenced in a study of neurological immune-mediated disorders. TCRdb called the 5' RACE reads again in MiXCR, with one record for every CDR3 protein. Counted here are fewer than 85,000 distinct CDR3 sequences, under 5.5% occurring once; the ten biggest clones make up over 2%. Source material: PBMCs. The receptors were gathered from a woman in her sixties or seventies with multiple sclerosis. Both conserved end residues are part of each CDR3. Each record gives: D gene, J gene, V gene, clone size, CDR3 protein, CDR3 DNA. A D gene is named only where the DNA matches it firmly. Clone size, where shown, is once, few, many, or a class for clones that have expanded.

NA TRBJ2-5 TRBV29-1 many CSVGRQAGETQYF TGCAGCGTGGGGCGACAGGCCGGGGAGACCCAGTACTTC
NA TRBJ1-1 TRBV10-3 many CAISESVSEAFF TGTGCCATCAGTGAGTCGGTATCTGAAGCTTTCTTT
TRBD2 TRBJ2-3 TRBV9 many CASSASGRVDTQYF TGTGCCAGCAGCGCCAGCGGGAGGGTAGATACGCAGTATTTT
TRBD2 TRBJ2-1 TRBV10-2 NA CASGGLARNEQFF TGCGCCAGCGGGGGACTAGCCCGCAATGAGCAGTTCTTC
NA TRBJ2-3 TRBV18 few CASSRDARDTQYF TGTGCCAGCTCACGGGACGCGAGAGATACGCAGTATTTT
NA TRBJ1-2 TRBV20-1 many CSARALASGYTF TGCAGTGCTAGGGCCCTCGCATCTGGCTACACCTTC
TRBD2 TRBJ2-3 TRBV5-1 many CASTWSASGRDTQYF TGCGCCAGCACCTGGTCGGCTAGCGGGAGGGATACGCAGTATTTT
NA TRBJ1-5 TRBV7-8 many CATGGVRNQPQHF TGTGCCACCGGGGGGGTTCGCAATCAGCCCCAGCATTTT
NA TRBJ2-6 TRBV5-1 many CASSFDSGANVLTF TGCGCCAGCAGCTTCGATTCTGGGGCCAACGTCCTGACTTTC
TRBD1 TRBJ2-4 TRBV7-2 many CASSTEGPLDRAKNIQYF TGTGCCAGCAGCACCGAGGGACCGCTGGACAGGGCCAAAAACATTCAGTACTTC
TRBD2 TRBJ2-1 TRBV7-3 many CASSLGGRKTYNEQFF TGTGCCAGCAGCCTTGGCGGGAGGAAAACCTACAATGAGCAGTTCTTC
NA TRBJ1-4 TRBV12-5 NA CASAPDSRREKLFF TGTGCTAGTGCCCCGGACAGCAGGCGTGAAAAACTGTTTTTT
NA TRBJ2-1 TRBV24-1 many CATSDSTGYNEQFF TGTGCCACCAGTGATTCTACAGGGTACAATGAGCAGTTCTTC
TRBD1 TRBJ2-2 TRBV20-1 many CSAQDRDRGNTGELFF TGCAGTGCTCAGGACCGGGACAGGGGGAACACCGGGGAGCTGTTTTTT
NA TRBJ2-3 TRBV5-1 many CASKPGTGSDTQYF TGCGCCAGCAAGCCGGGGACCGGGTCAGATACGCAGTATTTT
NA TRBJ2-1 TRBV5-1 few CASSPGPGTVEQFF TGCGCCAGCAGCCCTGGGCCGGGAACGGTAGAGCAGTTCTTC
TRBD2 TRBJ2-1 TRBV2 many CASSVRDLAGNEQFF TGTGCCAGCAGCGTACGGGACTTAGCGGGGAATGAGCAGTTCTTC
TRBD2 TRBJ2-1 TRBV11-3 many CASSPRGAGGPREQFF TGTGCCAGCAGCCCCCGGGGGGCGGGAGGGCCGAGGGAGCAGTTCTTC
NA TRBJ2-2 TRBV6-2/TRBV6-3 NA CASSWGTGELFF TGTGCCAGCAGTTGGGGTACCGGGGAGCTGTTTTTT
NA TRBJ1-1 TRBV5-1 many CASSSLQVGVGAEAFF TGCGCCAGCAGCTCATTACAGGTAGGGGTGGGCGCTGAAGCTTTCTTT
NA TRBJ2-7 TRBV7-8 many CASSLGPGSSSYEQYF TGTGCCAGCAGCTTAGGCCCGGGCTCTAGCTCCTACGAGCAGTACTTC
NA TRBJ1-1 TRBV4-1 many CASSQRLTGNTEAFF TGCGCCAGCAGCCAACGCCTAACGGGGAACACTGAAGCTTTCTTT
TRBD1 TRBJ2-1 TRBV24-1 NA CATSDTGQGSYNEQFF TGTGCCACCAGTGACACGGGACAGGGCTCCTACAATGAGCAGTTCTTC
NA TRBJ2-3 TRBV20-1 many CSADTQYF TGCAGTGCAGATACGCAGTATTTT
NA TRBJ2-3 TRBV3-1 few CASSQNAGDTQYF TGTGCCAGCAGCCAAAACGCGGGGGATACGCAGTATTTT
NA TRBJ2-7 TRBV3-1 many CASRGLGGEGFEQYF TGTGCCAGCAGAGGGCTGGGAGGAGAAGGTTTCGAGCAGTACTTC
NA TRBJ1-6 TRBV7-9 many CASSLYAGGSSYNSPLHF TGTGCCAGCAGCTTATACGCGGGCGGGAGCTCCTATAATTCACCCCTCCACTTT
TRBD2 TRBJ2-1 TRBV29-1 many CSLSGTSSYNEQFF TGCAGTCTGTCGGGGACTAGCTCCTACAATGAGCAGTTCTTC
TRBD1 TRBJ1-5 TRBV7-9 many CASSLTGANQPQHF TGTGCCAGCAGCTTGACAGGGGCAAATCAGCCCCAGCATTTT
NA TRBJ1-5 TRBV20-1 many CSATPSSGNQPQHF TGCAGTGCCACACCCTCATCCGGCAATCAGCCCCAGCATTTT
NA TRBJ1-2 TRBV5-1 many CASSLSGGTYGYTF TGCGCCAGCAGCTTGTCAGGAGGGACCTATGGCTACACCTTC
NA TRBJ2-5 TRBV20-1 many CSAYRGVQYF TGCAGTGCTTATCGCGGAGTCCAGTACTTC
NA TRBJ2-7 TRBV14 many CASSPGTWKEQYF TGTGCCAGCAGCCCCGGGACTTGGAAGGAGCAGTACTTC
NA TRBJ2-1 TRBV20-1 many CSAREGVEQFF TGCAGTGCTAGAGAGGGAGTTGAGCAGTTCTTC
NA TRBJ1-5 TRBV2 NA CASDGGLSNQPQHF TGTGCCAGCGATGGGGGGCTTAGCAATCAGCCCCAGCATTTT
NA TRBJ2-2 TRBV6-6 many CASEGGPGGELFF TGTGCCAGCGAAGGAGGGCCGGGTGGGGAGCTGTTTTTT
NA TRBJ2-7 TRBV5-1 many CASSFSTDSYEQYF TGCGCCAGCAGCTTCTCGACAGACTCCTACGAGCAGTACTTC
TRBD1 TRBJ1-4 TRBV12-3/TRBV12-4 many CASSLLRTGGGEKLFF TGTGCCAGCAGTTTACTTCGGACAGGGGGCGGTGAAAAACTGTTTTTT
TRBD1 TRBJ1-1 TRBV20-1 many CSARTGDTEAFF TGCAGTGCTAGGACAGGGGACACTGAAGCTTTCTTT
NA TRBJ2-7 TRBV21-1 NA CASSKGSYEQYF TGTGCCAGCAGCAAAGGATCCTACGAGCAGTACTTC
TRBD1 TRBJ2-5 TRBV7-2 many CGSRQGGGEETQYF TGTGGCTCTCGACAGGGCGGTGGAGAAGAGACCCAGTACTTC
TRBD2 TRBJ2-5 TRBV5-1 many CASSLEGSGRGETQYF TGCGCCAGCAGCTTGGAGGGTAGCGGGAGAGGAGAGACCCAGTACTTC
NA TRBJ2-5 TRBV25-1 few CASSELETQYF TGTGCCAGCAGTGAGTTGGAGACCCAGTACTTC
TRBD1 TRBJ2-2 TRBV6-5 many CASSWDRGANTGELFF TGTGCCAGCAGTTGGGACAGGGGAGCGAACACCGGGGAGCTGTTTTTT
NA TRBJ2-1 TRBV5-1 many CASSSLEGDNEQFF TGCGCCAGCAGCTCCTTAGAGGGGGACAATGAGCAGTTCTTC
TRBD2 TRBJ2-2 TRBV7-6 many CASRQATSGQNTGELFF TGTGCCAGCAGACAAGCGACTAGCGGACAGAACACCGGGGAGCTGTTTTTT
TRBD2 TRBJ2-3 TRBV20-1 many CSARTSSSTDTQYF TGCAGTGCTAGGACTAGCAGCAGCACAGATACGCAGTATTTT
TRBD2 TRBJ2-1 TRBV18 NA CASSHSSGRANEQFF TGTGCCAGCTCTCACTCTAGCGGGAGGGCCAATGAGCAGTTCTTC
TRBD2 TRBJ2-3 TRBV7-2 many CASSPGRGRDTQYF TGTGCCAGCAGCCCGGGGAGGGGAAGAGATACGCAGTATTTT
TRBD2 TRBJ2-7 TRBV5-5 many CASSLEGGRARQVYEQYF TGTGCCAGCAGCTTGGAGGGCGGGAGGGCGAGACAGGTCTACGAGCAGTACTTC
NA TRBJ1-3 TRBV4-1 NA CASSQGGGRQDVNTIYF TGCGCCAGCAGCCAAGGAGGGGGACGGCAGGATGTTAACACCATATATTTT
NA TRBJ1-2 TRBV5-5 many CASTSDGLKGYGYTF TGTGCCAGCACTTCGGACGGACTAAAAGGCTATGGCTACACCTTC
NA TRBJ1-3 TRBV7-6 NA CASSLTSAGGNTIYF TGTGCCAGCAGCTTAACTTCTGCGGGTGGAAACACCATATATTTT
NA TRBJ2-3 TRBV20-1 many CSAPPSGGTDTQYF TGCAGTGCTCCCCCCTCCGGGGGCACAGATACGCAGTATTTT
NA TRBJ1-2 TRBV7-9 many CASSPNNGQGYTF TGTGCCAGCAGCCCGAATAACGGCCAGGGCTACACCTTC
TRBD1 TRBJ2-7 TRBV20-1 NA CSASKGTGGAYEQYF TGCAGTGCTAGTAAAGGGACAGGGGGGGCCTACGAGCAGTACTTC